The 20 T cell receptor beta chains listed next were all sequenced from one sample in a study of tumor-infiltrating lymphocytes in primary liver carcinoma. Co-extracted RNA and DNA came from roughly 20-30 mg of unsorted bulk tissue. Priming with a constant-region primer yielded TCR beta cDNA from 400 to 550 ng total RNA. Nested multiplex PCR, run for three rounds with slightly modified ARM-PCR, yielded TCR beta libraries. The first two PCR rounds used TRBV1-TRBV30 forward primers with a C-beta reverse primer, roughly 11 cycles each. A single record per CDR3 protein comes from TCRdb applying MiXCR to the multiplex PCR reads. This sample has more than 100,000 distinct CDR3 sequences, with about two thirds found just once. The sample taken for sequencing was tumor-adjacent normal liver tissue. These receptors were collected from a woman aged 55 to 70 with primary liver carcinoma and hepatitis B virus infection.

The CDR3 nucleotides read TGCAATTCTGGCCCGGGGGGCGACGAGCAGTACTTC. It is translated as CNSGPGGDEQYF. V and J are TRBV29-1 and TRBJ2-7, with a tentative D call TRBD2 (7 bases). CDR3 size: 12 residues. CDR1 is SQVTM, CDR2 ANQGSEA, per germline.

Concerning this clonotype itself: The conserved phenylalanine or tryptophan normally closing the CDR3 is absent here, so this likely arose from a read error. The chain links TRBV7-9 to TRBJ2-1; D perhaps matches TRBD2 (6 bases). V gave up 8 bases and J gave up 9 bases, with 11 bases separating them. Germline V CDR1 and CDR2: SEHNR, FQNEAQ (reference sequence). CDR3 length: 11 amino acids. The CDR3 loop reads CASSGRVEQFL. In DNA form, the CDR3 reads TGTGCCAGCTCCGGGAGAGTTGAGCAGTTCCTC.

This clonotype was counted many times. The rearrangement links TRBV4-1 to TRBJ2-2; TRBD1 matches 9 bases. Germline lookup yields CDR1 MGHRA and CDR2 YSYEKL. V gave up 3 bases and J gave up 6 bases; unmatched junction bases: 8. The CDR3 contains 16 residues. CDR3 residues: CASSHPGTGISGELFF. DNA for the CDR3: TGCGCCAGCAGCCATCCCGGGACAGGGATATCCGGGGAGCTGTTTTTT.

The chain recombines TRBV12-3 or TRBV12-4 with TRBJ2-3; no clear D gene. The CDR3 loop spans 12 amino acids. V lost 5 bases, J lost 5 bases, and 8 bases lay in between. The CDR3 bases are TGTGCCAGCAGTCCTACCAGAGATACGCAGTATTTT. Its translation: CASSPTRDTQYF.

As concerns this clonotype: Germline and junction disagree at one end, which may indicate a read error. The chain is built from TRBV11-1 and TRBJ2-1; possibly TRBD2 for D (5 bases). The CDR3 consists of 13 residues. Germline V gene sequence: CDR1 SGHAT, CDR2 FQDESV (reference sequence). CDR3 sequence: CPSSSPSGGEQFF. CDR3 in DNA: TGTCCCAGTAGCTCCCCGAGCGGTGGTGAGCAGTTCTTC.

Comments on this clonotype: At one boundary the junction diverges from the germline segment, which might be a read error. Here the CDR3 DNA reads TGTGCCAACAGACCGAGCGGATTCTACGAACAGTACTTC. The encoded protein is CANRPSGFYEQYF. The chain combines TRBV11-2 with TRBJ2-7, with D perhaps matching TRBD2 (5 bases). Germline lookup yields CDR1 SGHAT and CDR2 FQNNGV. This CDR3 comprises 13 residues.

Of note for this clonotype: Being one base from a much bigger clone, this may be a read error. The chain links TRBV12-3 or TRBV12-4 to TRBJ1-1; D uncertain. V lost 5 bases and J lost 10, with 20 bases in between. The length of the CDR3 is 14 residues. CDR3 amino acids: CASSPRHEKAVAFF. The CDR3 DNA sequence: TGTGCCAGCAGTCCCCGACATGAGAAAGCTGTAGCTTTCTTT.

Points on this clonotype: Since a much larger clone is just one base distant, this may be a read error. V and J are TRBV28 and TRBJ2-5; 7 bases match TRBD2. The CDR3 loop spans 16 amino acids. Germline-derived CDR1 and CDR2 are MDHEN and SYDVKM. The ends lost 6 bases at V and 7 bases at J; junction bases unmatched: 17. This CDR3 is CASRVASSGPLGTQYF. The CDR3 DNA reads TGTGCCAGCAGAGTCGCCTCTAGCGGACCCCTGGGGACCCAGTACTTC.

In regard to this clonotype: The CDR3 end shows no conserved phenylalanine or tryptophan, and so a read error is likely. V usage is TRBV11-2 and J usage is TRBJ2-5; TRBD2 is a possible D gene (5 bases). The CDR3 is 14 residues long. The V gene's germline CDR1 is SGHAT and CDR2 FQNNGV. In DNA form, the CDR3 reads TGTGCTAGCAGCCCAATAGCGTATACGGAGACCCAGTACCTC. Translation gives CASSPIAYTETQYL.

A few counts support this clonotype. This may arise from a read error, as a much more abundant clone is one base away. Because the CDR3 is missing its conserved closing phenylalanine or tryptophan, this is likely a read error. V gene TRBV14 combines with J gene TRBJ1-1; D not certain. The CDR3 spans 13 residues. The germline V gene has CDR1 SGHDN and CDR2 FVKESK. With 3 bases removed from V and 5 bases from J, the gap between germline ends came to 10 bases. The CDR3 nucleotides are TGTGCCAGCAGCCAGAACATGGGGACTGAAGCTTTCTCT. Protein sequence: CASSQNMGTEAFS.

Ten or more counts support this clonotype. The chain couples TRBV5-1 to TRBJ2-1; D is undetermined. Germline CDR1 SGHRS, CDR2 YFSETQ. CDR3 length equals 17 residues. The V gene lost 1 base and the J gene lost 8 bases, with 22 bases spanning the gap. Written as DNA, the CDR3 is TGCGCCAGCAGCTTGACCCCCCGTCCCAGGCCGGATCATGAGCAGTTCTTC. Its translation: CASSLTPRPRPDHEQFF.

A note on this clonotype: Compared with germline, one end of the junction differs, possibly owing to a read error. The chain couples TRBV5-5 to TRBJ2-2, with D perhaps matching TRBD2 (5 bases). This CDR3 is built from 16 residues. The germline gives CDR1 SGHKS, CDR2 YYEKEE (reference sequence). The CDR3 loop is CAISGTTLRDTGELFF. Written as DNA, the CDR3 is TGTGCCATCAGCGGAACAACCCTAAGGGACACCGGGGAGCTGTTTTTT. Using reference TRBV5-5 and TRBJ2-2 for the parts outside the CDR3, the full variable domain is DAGVTQSPTHLIKTRGQQVTLRCSPISGHKSVSWYQQVLGQGPQFIFQYYEKEERGRGNFPDRFSARQFPNYSSELNVNALLLGDSALYLCAISGTTLRDTGELFFGEGSRLTVL.

The J gene is TRBJ1-1, the V gene TRBV11-2, with D possibly being TRBD1 (6 bases). The length of the CDR3 is 14 residues. CDR1 SGHAT and CDR2 FQNNGV come from the germline V gene. The chain's CDR3 is CVNSFLQGGTEAFF. The CDR3 nucleotides read TGTGTCAACAGCTTCTTACAGGGTGGGACAGAAGCTTTCTTT.

On this clonotype itself: At one of its ends the junction is not consistent with the germline gene, which may arise from a read error. The V call is TRBV12-3 or TRBV12-4, the J call TRBJ2-3; D is unclear. This CDR3 comprises 15 residues. CDR3 coding DNA: TGTGCCAGCAGTCCCTCGCTCCTGATTGCAGATACGCCGTATTTT. It yields the protein CASSPSLLIADTPYF.

Concerning this clonotype itself: The germline gene is not matched at one end of the junction; a read error may be the cause. V and J are TRBV11-2 and TRBJ1-5; D is possibly TRBD1 (5 bases). The CDR3 covers 15 residues. CDR1 is SGHAT, CDR2 FQNNGV, per germline. CDR3 sequence (DNA): TGTGCGAACAGCTCGCACGGGGGAGAGGATCAGCGCCAGCATTTT. It is translated as CANSSHGGEDQRQHF.

Concerning this clonotype: This is likely a read error, given that the CDR3 carries no conserved phenylalanine or tryptophan at its end. The chain joins TRBV11-2 to TRBJ2-3; TRBD1 aligns across 7 bases. Germline V gene sequence: CDR1 SGHAT, CDR2 FQNNGV. The CDR3 has 14 amino acids. Here the CDR3 DNA reads TGTGCCAGTAGCTTAGACAGGGAGATCGATAGGCAGTATCTT. Its protein is CASSLDREIDRQYL.

This clonotype was seen a handful of times. This could be a read error, since a much larger clone is one nucleotide away. This sequence joins TRBV6-4 and TRBJ2-3; D perhaps matches TRBD1 (5 bases). The CDR3 sequence is 13 residues long. Germline V gene data show CDR1 as MRHNA and CDR2 as SNTAGT. In nucleotides, the CDR3 is TGTGTCAGCAGTGACTCAGGGACAGATACGCAGTATTTT. This translates into CVSSDSGTDTQYF.

The V call is TRBV6-5, the J call TRBJ1-1, with unresolved D. Per germline, CDR1 MNHEY and CDR2 SVGAGI. This CDR3 has 15 residues. Deletions cut 4 bases from V and 14 bases from J, with 26 bases between. The CDR3 region has the DNA TGTGCCAGCAGTTTAAATCGGAGTAGGCCCGGGGTAGCCTTCTTT. This sequence encodes CASSLNRSRPGVAFF.

This clonotype has just one count. The chain links TRBV6-2 or TRBV6-3 to TRBJ2-3; possibly TRBD2 for D (6 bases). CDR1 and CDR2 from the germline V gene are MNHEY and SVGEGT. This CDR3 has 13 amino acids. Between the trimmed V and J ends, which lost 11 bases and 5 bases, there was a span of 17 bases. The CDR3 sequence is CAGKPGGKDTQYF. CDR3 nucleotides: TGTGCCGGCAAGCCCGGAGGGAAAGATACGCAGTATTTT.

This clonotype was seen many times. V and J are TRBV28 and TRBJ2-5; the match to TRBD2 covers 8 bases. Germline CDR1 is MDHEN and CDR2 is SYDVKM. CDR3 length equals 15 residues. V lost 5 bases to trimming and J lost 6 bases; unmatched junction nucleotides: 11. Here the CDR3 reads CASSPFSGRGQTQYF. The CDR3 nucleotides read TGTGCCAGCAGTCCGTTCAGCGGGAGAGGGCAGACCCAGTACTTC.